Below are 5 T cell receptor beta chains sequenced from a single sample in a study of tumor-infiltrating lymphocytes in primary liver carcinoma. Starting material of about 450 ng total RNA yielded TCR beta cDNA via a constant-region primer. Each TCR beta library was derived from three nested multiplex PCR rounds that employed slightly modified ARM-PCR. The two initial PCR rounds, around 11 cycles each, used TRBV1-TRBV30 forward and C-beta reverse primers. TCRdb itself ran the multiplex PCR reads through MiXCR, one entry per CDR3 protein. The table records 90,000 to 140,000 distinct CDR3 sequences, about four fifths of them present only once. Extraction of RNA together with DNA used about 17-31 mg of unsorted bulk tissue. Sequenced: liver tumor tissue from sampling region 3. Subset denoted: tumor region T3, left-lateral pole. These receptors were obtained from a man aged 35 to 55 with primary liver carcinoma and hepatitis B virus infection.

This clonotype was counted many times. The chain combines TRBV6-1 with TRBJ2-1; D uncertain. CDR1 and CDR2 from the germline V gene are MNHNS and SASEGT. The CDR3 is made up of 16 amino acids. V was shortened by 1 base and J by 8 bases, with 18 bases between the two germline ends. The CDR3 coding sequence is TGTGCCAGCAGTGAAGAGGTCCGAGGAGTTTTCGATGAGCAGTTCTTC. Translating it yields CASSEEVRGVFDEQFF.

V gene TRBV6-6 combines with J gene TRBJ1-5, with D possibly TRBD1 on 6 matching bases. Trimming stripped 2 bases from V and 2 bases from J, with 13 bases between. Germline values: CDR1 MNHNY, CDR2 SVGAGI (reference sequence). This CDR3 has 16 residues. The CDR3 DNA sequence: TGTGCCAGCAGTTACGGCAACAGGGTGTGCAATCAGCCCCAGCATTTT. This sequence encodes CASSYGNRVCNQPQHF.

In its sample, this clonotype was seen a few times. One junction end does not reproduce the germline sequence, and a read error may be involved. This chain connects TRBV4-2 to TRBJ2-7; a possible D gene is TRBD2 (5 bases). The CDR3 contains 16 residues. Germline V gives CDR1 LGHNA, CDR2 YNFKEQ. DNA of the CDR3: TGTGCCAGCATCCAAGGAACGGACTCAAAAGGTTACGAGCAGTACTTC. Translation: CASIQGTDSKGYEQYF.

To note about this clonotype: Sequence at one end of the junction differs from germline and may be a read error. The chain links TRBV5-4 to TRBJ1-6; D unresolved. In germline, CDR1 is SGHNT, CDR2 YYREEE (reference sequence). This CDR3 comprises 12 residues. The CDR3 sequence: CASSLETITLDF. The CDR3 DNA reads as TGTGCCAGCAGTCTAGAAACCATCACCCTCGACTTT.

As to this clonotype: The junction departs from germline at one end; a sequencing error may be responsible. This sequence joins TRBV6-5 and TRBJ2-6; D call uncertain. Germline CDR1 is MNHEY and CDR2 is SVGAGI. The CDR3 has 17 residues. The CDR3 bases are TGTGCCAGTAGTTTGGGTTCTGGACCCTCTGGGGCCAACGTCCTGACTTTC. This codes for CASSLGSGPSGANVLTF.